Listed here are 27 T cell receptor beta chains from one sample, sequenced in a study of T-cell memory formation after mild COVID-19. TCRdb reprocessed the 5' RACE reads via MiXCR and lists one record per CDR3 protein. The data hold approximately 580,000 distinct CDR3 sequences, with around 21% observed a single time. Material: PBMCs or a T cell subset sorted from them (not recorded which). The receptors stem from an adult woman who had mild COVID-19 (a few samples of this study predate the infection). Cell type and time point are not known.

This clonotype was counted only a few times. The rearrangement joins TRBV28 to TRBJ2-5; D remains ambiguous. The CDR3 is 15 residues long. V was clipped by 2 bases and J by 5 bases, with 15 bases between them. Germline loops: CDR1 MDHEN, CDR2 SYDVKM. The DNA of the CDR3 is TGTGCCAGCAGTTTAGTTGCTGGGTTTAGGGAGACCCAGTACTTC. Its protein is CASSLVAGFRETQYF.

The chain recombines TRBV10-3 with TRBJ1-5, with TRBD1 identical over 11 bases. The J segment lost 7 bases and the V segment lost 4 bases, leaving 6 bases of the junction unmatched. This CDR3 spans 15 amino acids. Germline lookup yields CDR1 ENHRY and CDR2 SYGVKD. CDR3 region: CAISGGQGGGQPQHF. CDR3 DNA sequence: TGTGCCATCAGTGGGGGACAGGGGGGTGGCCAGCCCCAGCATTTT.

CDR3 region: CASSQDLGGSQPQHF. The CDR3 DNA reads TGCGCCAGCAGCCAAGATCTGGGGGGGAGTCAGCCCCAGCATTTT. The genes are TRBV4-3 and TRBJ1-5; D is possibly TRBD1 (5 bases). V was clipped by 0 bases and J by 6 bases, with 12 bases between them. The germline CDR1 and CDR2 sequences are LGHNA and YSLEER. The CDR3 extends over 15 amino acids.

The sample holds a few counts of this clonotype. The CDR3 DNA follows: TGTGCCAGTGACCTTGGGGGGTTGGGAGATACGCAGTATTTT. Protein product: CASDLGGLGDTQYF. The chain recombines TRBV12-3 or TRBV12-4 with TRBJ2-3; perhaps TRBD2 as D (6 bases). Trimming removed 9 bases from V and 5 bases from J, with 18 bases in between. This CDR3 has 14 residues.

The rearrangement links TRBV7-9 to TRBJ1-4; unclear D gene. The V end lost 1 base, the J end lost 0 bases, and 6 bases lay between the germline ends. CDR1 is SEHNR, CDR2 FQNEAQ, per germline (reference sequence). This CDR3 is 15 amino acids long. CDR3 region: CASSLDGTTNEKLFF. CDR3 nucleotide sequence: TGTGCCAGCAGCTTAGATGGGACAACTAATGAAAAACTGTTTTTT. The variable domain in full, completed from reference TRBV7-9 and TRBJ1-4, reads DTGVSQNPRHKITKRGQNVTFRCDPISEHNRLYWYRQTLGQGPEFLTYFQNEAQLEKSRLLSDRFSAERPKGSFSTLEIQRTEQGDSAMYLCASSLDGTTNEKLFFGSGTQLSVL.

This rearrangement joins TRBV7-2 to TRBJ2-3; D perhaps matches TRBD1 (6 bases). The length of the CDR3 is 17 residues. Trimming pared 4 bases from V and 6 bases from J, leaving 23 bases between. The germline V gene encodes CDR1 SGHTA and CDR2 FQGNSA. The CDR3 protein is CASSSIMVLGATDTQYF. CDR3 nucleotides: TGTGCCAGCAGCTCCATTATGGTACTGGGGGCCACGGATACGCAGTATTTT.

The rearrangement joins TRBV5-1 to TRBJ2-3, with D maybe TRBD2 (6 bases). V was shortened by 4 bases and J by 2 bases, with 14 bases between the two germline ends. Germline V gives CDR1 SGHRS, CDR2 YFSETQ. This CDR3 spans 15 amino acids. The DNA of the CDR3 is TGCGCCAGCAGCAAGACTAGTACCTCCACAGATACGCAGTATTTT. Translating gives CASSKTSTSTDTQYF.

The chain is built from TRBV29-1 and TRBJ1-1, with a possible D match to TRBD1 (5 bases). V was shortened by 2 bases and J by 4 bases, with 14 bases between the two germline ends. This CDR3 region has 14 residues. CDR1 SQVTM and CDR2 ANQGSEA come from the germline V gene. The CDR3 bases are TGCAGCGTTGAAATAGGGTCGAGGGGCACTGAAGCTTTCTTT. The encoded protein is CSVEIGSRGTEAFF.

The CDR3 coding sequence is TGCGCCAGCAGCCAAGTAGGCCAGGGGGTCAATCAGCCCCAGCATTTT. This codes for CASSQVGQGVNQPQHF. This rearrangement joins TRBV4-1 to TRBJ1-5; 7 positions match TRBD1. V lost 1 base, J lost 3 bases, and 6 bases stayed unmatched. The germline V gene encodes CDR1 MGHRA and CDR2 YSYEKL. This CDR3 has 16 amino acids.

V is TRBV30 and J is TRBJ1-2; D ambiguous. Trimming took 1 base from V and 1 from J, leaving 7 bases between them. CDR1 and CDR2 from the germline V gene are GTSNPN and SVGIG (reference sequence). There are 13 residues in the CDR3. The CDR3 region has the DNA TGTGCCTGGAGTGCCGGGCGTAACTATGGCTACACCTTC. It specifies CAWSAGRNYGYTF.

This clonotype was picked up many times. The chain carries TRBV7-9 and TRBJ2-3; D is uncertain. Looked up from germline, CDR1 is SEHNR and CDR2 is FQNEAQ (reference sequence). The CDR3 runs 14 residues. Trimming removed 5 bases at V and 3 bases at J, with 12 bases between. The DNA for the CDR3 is TGTGCCAGCAGCGTTCGCCTAGGAACAGATACGCAGTATTTT. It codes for CASSVRLGTDTQYF.

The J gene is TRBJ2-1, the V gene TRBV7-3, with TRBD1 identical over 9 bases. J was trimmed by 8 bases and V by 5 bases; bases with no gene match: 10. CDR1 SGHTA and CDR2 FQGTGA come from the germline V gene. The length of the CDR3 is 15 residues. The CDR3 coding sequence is TGTGCCAGCAGCCCGGGACAGGGAATTTTGGATGAGCAGTTCTTC. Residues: CASSPGQGILDEQFF.

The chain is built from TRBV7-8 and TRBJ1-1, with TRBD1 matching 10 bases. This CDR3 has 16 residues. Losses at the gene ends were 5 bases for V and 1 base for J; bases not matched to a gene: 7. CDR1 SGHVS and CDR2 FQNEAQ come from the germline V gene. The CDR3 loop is CASSRRRTGGNTEAFF. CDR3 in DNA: TGTGCCAGCAGCCGAAGACGGACAGGGGGGAACACTGAAGCTTTCTTT.

The CDR3 protein is CASSWTSTTAPLHF. For the CDR3, the DNA is TGCGCCAGCAGCTGGACGTCGACCACCGCACCCCTCCACTTT. The V and J genes are TRBV5-1 and TRBJ1-6; D is unclear. V was clipped by 3 bases and J by 11 bases, with 15 bases between them. Looked up from germline, CDR1 is SGHRS and CDR2 is YFSETQ. This CDR3 has 14 amino acids. Full variable domain (outside the CDR3, taken from reference TRBV5-1 and TRBJ1-6): KAGVTQTPRYLIKTRGQQVTLSCSPISGHRSVSWYQQTPGQGLQFLFEYFSETQRNKGNFPGRFSGRQFSNSRSEMNVSTLELGDSALYLCASSWTSTTAPLHFGNGTRLTVT.

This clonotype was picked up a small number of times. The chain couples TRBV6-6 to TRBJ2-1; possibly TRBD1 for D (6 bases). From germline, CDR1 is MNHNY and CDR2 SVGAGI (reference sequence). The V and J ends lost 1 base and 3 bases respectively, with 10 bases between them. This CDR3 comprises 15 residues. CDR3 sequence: CASSYFGTLYNEQFF. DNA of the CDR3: TGTGCCAGCAGTTACTTCGGGACACTCTACAATGAGCAGTTCTTC.

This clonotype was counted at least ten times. The CDR3 DNA reads TGTGCCAGCTCACCTGAAGAGACCCAGTACTTC. As protein: CASSPEETQYF. V and J are TRBV18 and TRBJ2-5; D gene uncertain. Trimming removed 3 bases from V and 3 bases from J, with 2 bases in between. Germline loops: CDR1 KGHSH, CDR2 LQKENI. The CDR3 has 11 amino acids. Combining the CDR3 with reference TRBV18 and TRBJ2-5 gives the whole variable domain NAGVMQNPRHLVRRRGQEARLRCSPMKGHSHVYWYRQLPEEGLKFMVYLQKENIIDESGMPKERFSAEFPKEGPSILRIQQVVRGDSAAYFCASSPEETQYFGPGTRLLVL.

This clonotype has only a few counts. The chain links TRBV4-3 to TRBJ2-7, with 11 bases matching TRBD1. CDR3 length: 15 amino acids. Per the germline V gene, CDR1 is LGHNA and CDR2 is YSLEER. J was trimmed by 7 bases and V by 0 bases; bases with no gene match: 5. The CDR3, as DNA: TGCGCCAGCAGCCAAGAGTGGACAGGGGGCTGGGAGCAGTACTTC. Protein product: CASSQEWTGGWEQYF.

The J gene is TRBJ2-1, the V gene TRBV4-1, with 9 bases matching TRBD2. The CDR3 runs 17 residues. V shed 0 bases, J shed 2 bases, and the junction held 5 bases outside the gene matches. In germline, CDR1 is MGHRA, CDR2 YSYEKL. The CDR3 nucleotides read TGCGCCAGCAGCCAAGACTCTAGCGGGGCCGCCTACAATGAGCAGTTCTTC. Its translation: CASSQDSSGAAYNEQFF.

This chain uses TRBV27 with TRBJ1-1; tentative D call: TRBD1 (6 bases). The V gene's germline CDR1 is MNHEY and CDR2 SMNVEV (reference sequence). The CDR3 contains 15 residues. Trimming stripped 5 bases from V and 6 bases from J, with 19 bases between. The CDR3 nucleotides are TGTGCCAGCAGTGTAGACAGGCGCCCCGTGGCTGAAGCTTTCTTT. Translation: CASSVDRRPVAEAFF.

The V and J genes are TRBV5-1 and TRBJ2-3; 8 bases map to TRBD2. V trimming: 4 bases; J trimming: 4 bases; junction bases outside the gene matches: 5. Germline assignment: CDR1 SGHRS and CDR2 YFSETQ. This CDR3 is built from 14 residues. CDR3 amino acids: CASSAGGGADTQYF. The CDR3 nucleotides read TGCGCCAGCAGCGCGGGAGGAGGGGCAGATACGCAGTATTTT.

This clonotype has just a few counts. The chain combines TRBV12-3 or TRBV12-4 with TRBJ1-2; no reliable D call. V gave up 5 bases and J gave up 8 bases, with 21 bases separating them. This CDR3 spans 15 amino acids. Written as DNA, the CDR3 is TGTGCCAGCAGTCCGGCTTCCGGGCCCCGAGGGGGCTACACCTTC. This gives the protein CASSPASGPRGGYTF.

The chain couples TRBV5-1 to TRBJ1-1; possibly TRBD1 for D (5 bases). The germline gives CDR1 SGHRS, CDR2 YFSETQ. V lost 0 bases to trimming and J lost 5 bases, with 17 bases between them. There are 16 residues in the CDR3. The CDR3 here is CASSLAGLGLETEAFF. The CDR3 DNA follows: TGCGCCAGCAGCTTGGCTGGTTTGGGGCTAGAGACTGAAGCTTTCTTT.

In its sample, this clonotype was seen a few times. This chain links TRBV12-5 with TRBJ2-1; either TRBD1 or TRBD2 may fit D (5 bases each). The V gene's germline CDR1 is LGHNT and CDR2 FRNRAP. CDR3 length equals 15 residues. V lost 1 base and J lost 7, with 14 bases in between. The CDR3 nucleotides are TGTGCTAGTGGTTTGGACCTGGGGCGAGGGAATGAGCAGTTCTTC. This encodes CASGLDLGRGNEQFF.

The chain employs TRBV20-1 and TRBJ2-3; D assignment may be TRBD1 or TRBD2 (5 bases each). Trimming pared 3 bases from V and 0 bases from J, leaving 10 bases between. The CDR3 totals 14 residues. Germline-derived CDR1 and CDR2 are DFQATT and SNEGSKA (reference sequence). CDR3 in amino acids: CSARAGTSTDTQYF. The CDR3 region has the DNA TGCAGTGCTAGGGCCGGGACCAGCACAGATACGCAGTATTTT.

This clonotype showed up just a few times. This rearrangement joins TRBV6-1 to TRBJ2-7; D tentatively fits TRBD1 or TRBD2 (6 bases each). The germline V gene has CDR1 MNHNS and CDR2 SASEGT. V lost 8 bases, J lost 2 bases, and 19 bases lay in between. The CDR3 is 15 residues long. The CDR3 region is CASGDGRQAPYEQYF. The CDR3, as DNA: TGTGCCAGCGGGGACGGGAGACAGGCCCCCTACGAGCAGTACTTC.

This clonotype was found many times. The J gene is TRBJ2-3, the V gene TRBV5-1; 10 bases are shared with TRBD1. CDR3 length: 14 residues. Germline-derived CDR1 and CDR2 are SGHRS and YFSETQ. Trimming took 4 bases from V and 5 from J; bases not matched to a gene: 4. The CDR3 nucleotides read TGCGCCAGCAGCAAAGACAGGGGGCAAGATACGCAGTATTTT. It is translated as CASSKDRGQDTQYF.

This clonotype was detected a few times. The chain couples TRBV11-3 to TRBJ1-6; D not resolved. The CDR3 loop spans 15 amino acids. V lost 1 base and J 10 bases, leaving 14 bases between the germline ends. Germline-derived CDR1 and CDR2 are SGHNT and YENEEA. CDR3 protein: CASSLGHSNNSPLHF. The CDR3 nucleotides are TGTGCCAGCAGCTTAGGGCACAGTAACAACTCACCCCTCCACTTT.